The following is a T cell receptor (beta chain) sequence with its context. Its specificity is not known. The sample belongs to a study of metastatic and nonmetastatic thyroid tumors. Study as a whole: Comparative analysis of repertoires was undertaken across blood and tumor or nodule tissue obtained from malignant and benign thyroid patients.

Findings and limits, study-wide: Versus benign nodules, malignant thyroid tumors reportedly had significantly higher TCR beta diversity, in blood and tumor.

V shed 5 bases and J 0 bases; nucleotides not matched to a gene: 12. Germline lookup yields CDR1 SGHTA and CDR2 FQGTGA. The CDR3 extends over 19 amino acids. Before thyroid surgery, none of the patients had received any treatment. In the original workflow: Building a distant-metastasis classifier for papillary thyroid cancer drew on CDR3 differences across clinicopathological groups. TCRdb re-processed the PCR reads through MiXCR. The V and J calls were not made by the authors but by TCRdb's processing. Here the sample spans roughly 48,000 clones, over 15% being singletons. Sequenced: blood. This receptor was obtained from a female donor with papillary thyroid cancer or a benign thyroid nodule (not recorded which). Some clones in this sample may be carry-over from other donors' samples. V usage is TRBV7-3 and J usage is TRBJ2-3; 12 bases are a match to TRBD2. The CDR3 sequence: CASSLGLAGMVKSTDTQYF. Here the CDR3 DNA reads TGTGCCAGCAGCCTCGGACTAGCGGGAATGGTGAAGAGCACAGATACGCAGTATTTT. The full variable domain, completed using reference TRBV7-3 and TRBJ2-3, is GAGVSQTPSNKVTEKGKYVELRCDPISGHTALYWYRQSLGQGPEFLIYFQGTGAADDSGLPNDRFFAVRPEGSVSTLKIQRTERGDSAVYLCASSLGLAGMVKSTDTQYFGPGTRLTVL.